The T cell receptor beta chain under discussion was sequenced for a study of graft-versus-host responses after intestinal transplantation. Study-wide results and caveats: GvH clones turned up in recipient marrow; some had shown up first in ileum or blood.

On this clone: Its specificity is unknown.

Libraries were prepared by immunoSEQ multiplex PCR; TCRdb keeps only in-frame clonotypes and omits some of them. This table has 80,000 to 100,000 clones, roughly nine tenths appearing once. CDR3 length: 15 residues. Germline lookup yields CDR1 MNHNS and CDR2 SASEGT. With 6 bases clipped from V and 3 bases from J, the junction kept 7 bases outside the gene matches. The sequence derives from a human donor who received an intestinal transplant. This sample comprised unstimulated CD4+ T cells sorted from spleen or lymph node cells, obtained before intestinal transplant. The chain recombines TRBV6-1 with TRBJ2-7; 11 nucleotides align to TRBD2. The CDR3 here is CASSLLAGDLYEQYF. The CDR3 DNA is TGTGCCAGCAGCCTACTAGCGGGGGACCTCTACGAGCAGTACTTC.